This passage covers 5 T cell receptor beta chains from one sample sequenced in a study of early T cells in non-severe SARS-CoV-2 infection. Each CDR3 protein gets one entry after TCRdb re-called the 5' RACE reads with MiXCR. The profile shows about 64,000 distinct CDR3 sequences, roughly a sixth of them singletons. The material was whole blood, obtained at baseline. The receptors were sampled from an adult who was a healthcare worker with PCR-confirmed SARS-CoV-2 infection or an uninfected control (not recorded which).

The chain employs TRBV5-6 and TRBJ2-3; D call uncertain. CDR1 is SGHDT, CDR2 YYEEEE, per germline. Deletions cut 2 bases from V and 4 bases from J, with 8 bases between. This CDR3 has 13 residues. CDR3 bases: TGTGCCAGCAGCTTAAGGGCGGCAGATACGCAGTATTTT. Translating gives CASSLRAADTQYF.

This chain joins TRBV9 and TRBJ2-5; D possibly corresponds to TRBD2 (5 bases). Trimming shortened V by 5 bases and J by 5 bases, and 19 bases separated the two germline ends. This CDR3 has 15 residues. CDR1 and CDR2 (germline): SGDLS, YYNGEE. The CDR3 region has the DNA TGTGCCAGCAGTGGCGGTGACCCAAGAGGGGAGACCCAGTACTTC. Translating gives CASSGGDPRGETQYF.

The chain combines TRBV20-1 with TRBJ1-3, with no clear D. V was clipped by 6 bases and J by 6 bases, with 9 bases between them. The CDR3 has 11 residues. Germline V gives CDR1 DFQATT, CDR2 SNEGSKA (reference sequence). CDR3 DNA: TGCAGTGCCGGCGGGGAAAACACCATATATTTT. Translating it yields CSAGGENTIYF.

This clonotype showed up just a few times. V is TRBV29-1 and J is TRBJ2-7; 7 bases line up with TRBD2. The ends lost 2 bases at V and 0 bases at J; junction bases unmatched: 7. This CDR3 contains 15 residues. CDR1 and CDR2 (germline): SQVTM, ANQGSEA. Here the CDR3 reads CSVEKELAHSYEQYF. As DNA, the CDR3 is TGCAGCGTTGAAAAAGAACTAGCGCACTCCTACGAGCAGTACTTC.

As regards this clonotype: The germline gene is not matched at one end of the junction; a read error may be the cause. The chain links TRBV6-1 to TRBJ1-5, with 7 bases that match TRBD1. Germline assignment: CDR1 MNHNS and CDR2 SASEGT. CDR3 length: 14 amino acids. The CDR3 bases are TGTGCCAGCAGCGAAGGACAGGAAAATCAGCCCCAGCATTTT. Amino acids: CASSEGQENQPQHF.